This T cell receptor beta chain was documented in a study of blood T cells in healthy people across ages. It was with a sample-barcoded 5' primer and a J-beta primer mix that a second PCR of about 6 to 12 cycles was run. Using its own MiXCR run on the 5' RACE reads, TCRdb lists one record per CDR3 protein. This table has about 640,000 distinct CDR3 sequences, approximately 30% appearing once. V gave up 7 bases and J gave up 10 bases, with 11 bases separating them. Per the germline V gene, CDR1 is MGHDK and CDR2 is SYGVNS. The CDR3 spans 12 residues. No fewer than 7 million PBMCs went into each sample. RNA extraction gave at least 5 micrograms of total RNA per sample. The sample holds a few counts of this clonotype.

The sequencing sample was made of blood. This clonotype originated in a woman of 80 years or more in good health. The genes are TRBV25-1 and TRBJ1-6; D gene uncertain. The CDR3 bases are TGTGCCAGCACCACGGCTGGATCACCCCTCCACTTT. It translates to CASTTAGSPLHF.